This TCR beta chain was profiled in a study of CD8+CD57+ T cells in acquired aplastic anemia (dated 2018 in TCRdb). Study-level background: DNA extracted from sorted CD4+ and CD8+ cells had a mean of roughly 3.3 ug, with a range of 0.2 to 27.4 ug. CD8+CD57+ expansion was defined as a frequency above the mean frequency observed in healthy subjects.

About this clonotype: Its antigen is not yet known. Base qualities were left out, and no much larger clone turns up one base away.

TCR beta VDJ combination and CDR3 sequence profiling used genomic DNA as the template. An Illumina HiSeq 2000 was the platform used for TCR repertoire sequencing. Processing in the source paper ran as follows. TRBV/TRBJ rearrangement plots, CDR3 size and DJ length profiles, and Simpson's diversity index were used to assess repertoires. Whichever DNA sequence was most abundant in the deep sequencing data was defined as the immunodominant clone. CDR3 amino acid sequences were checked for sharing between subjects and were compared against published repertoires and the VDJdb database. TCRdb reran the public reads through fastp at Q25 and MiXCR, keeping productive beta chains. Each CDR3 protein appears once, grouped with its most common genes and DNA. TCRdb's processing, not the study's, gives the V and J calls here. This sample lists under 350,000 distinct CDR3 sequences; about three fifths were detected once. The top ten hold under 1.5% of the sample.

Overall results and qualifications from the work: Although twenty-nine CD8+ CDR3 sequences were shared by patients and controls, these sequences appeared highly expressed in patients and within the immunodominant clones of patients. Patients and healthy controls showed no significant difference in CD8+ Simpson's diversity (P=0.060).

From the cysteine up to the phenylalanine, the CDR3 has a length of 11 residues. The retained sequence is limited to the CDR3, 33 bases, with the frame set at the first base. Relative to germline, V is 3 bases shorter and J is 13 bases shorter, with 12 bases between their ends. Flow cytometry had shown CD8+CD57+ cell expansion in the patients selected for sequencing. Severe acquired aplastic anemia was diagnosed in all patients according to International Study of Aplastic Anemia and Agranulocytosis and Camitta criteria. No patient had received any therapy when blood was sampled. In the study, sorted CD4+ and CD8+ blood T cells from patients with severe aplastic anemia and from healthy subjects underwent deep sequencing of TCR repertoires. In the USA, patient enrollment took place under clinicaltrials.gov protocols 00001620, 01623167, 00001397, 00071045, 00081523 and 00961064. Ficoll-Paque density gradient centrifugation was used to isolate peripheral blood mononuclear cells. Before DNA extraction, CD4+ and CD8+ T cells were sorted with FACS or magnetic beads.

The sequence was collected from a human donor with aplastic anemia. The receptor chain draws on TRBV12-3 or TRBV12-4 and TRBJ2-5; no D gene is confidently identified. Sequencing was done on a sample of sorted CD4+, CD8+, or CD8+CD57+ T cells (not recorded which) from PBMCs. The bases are TGTGCCAGCAGTTTCAATGGGCCCCGGTACTTC. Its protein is CASSFNGPRYF.